Each of the 7 T cell receptor beta chains below was sequenced from the same sample in a study of blood T cell repertoires in COVID-19. Clones were read by immunoSEQ multiplex PCR, and TCRdb kept only the in-frame ones, dropping some. The sample records 130,000 or so clones, roughly 80% being singletons. Material for sequencing was peripheral blood. The receptors derive from a man aged 55 to 70 with acute or convalescent COVID-19.

This sequence joins TRBV27 and TRBJ2-7; 14 nucleotides align to TRBD2. There are 16 residues in the CDR3. V gave up 5 bases and J gave up 4 bases; unmatched junction bases: 7. Germline-derived CDR1 and CDR2 are MNHEY and SMNVEV (reference sequence). The CDR3 DNA reads TGTGCCAGCAGTGGGACTAGCGGGAGAAGTGGGTACGAGCAGTACTTC. Protein product: CASSGTSGRSGYEQYF.

The V gene is TRBV7-9, the J gene TRBJ1-4; D perhaps matches TRBD1 (5 bases). The CDR3 extends over 14 amino acids. Germline CDR1 and CDR2: SEHNR and FQNEAQ (reference sequence). Trimming shortened V by 0 bases and J by 8 bases, and 10 bases separated the two germline ends. DNA of the CDR3: TGTGCCAGCAGCTTAGCACAGGAAGGGGAAAAACTGTTTTTT. It specifies CASSLAQEGEKLFF. The full variable domain, completed using reference TRBV7-9 and TRBJ1-4, is DTGVSQNPRHKITKRGQNVTFRCDPISEHNRLYWYRQTLGQGPEFLTYFQNEAQLEKSRLLSDRFSAERPKGSFSTLEIQRTEQGDSAMYLCASSLAQEGEKLFFGSGTQLSVL.

The genes are TRBV5-1 and TRBJ1-4; D unresolved. The germline V gene encodes CDR1 SGHRS and CDR2 YFSETQ. Trimming took off 0 bases at V and 7 bases at J, with 13 bases between the two ends. The CDR3 is made up of 15 amino acids. The CDR3 DNA reads TGCGCCAGCAGCTTGGGGGGATTAAGCGGTGAAAAACTGTTTTTT. Translated: CASSLGGLSGEKLFF.

The J gene is TRBJ2-7, the V gene TRBV29-1, with D perhaps TRBD2 (7 bases). Germline V lookup: CDR1 SQVTM, CDR2 ANQGSEA. This CDR3 spans 12 amino acids. Trimming stripped 3 bases from V and 5 bases from J, with 11 bases between. The CDR3 region is CSVDRGGDEQYF. The CDR3 nucleotides are TGCAGCGTTGACAGGGGAGGGGACGAGCAGTACTTC.

This sequence joins TRBV5-1 and TRBJ2-2, with a tentative D call TRBD1 (6 bases). The CDR3 length is 14 residues. V shed 4 bases and J shed 5 bases, with 12 bases lying between them. CDR1 SGHRS and CDR2 YFSETQ come from the germline V gene. The CDR3 sequence is CASSPRGETGELFF. The CDR3 bases are TGCGCCAGCAGCCCCAGGGGTGAAACCGGGGAGCTGTTTTTT.

The CDR3, as DNA: TGTGCCAGCAGCCCGGGACTGAACAATGAGCAGTTCTTC. This gives the protein CASSPGLNNEQFF. The V gene is TRBV27, the J gene TRBJ2-1; D may be TRBD2 (6 bases). Germline loops: CDR1 MNHEY, CDR2 SMNVEV (reference sequence). The V end was cut by 6 bases, the J end by 5 bases, with 11 bases between. The CDR3 is 13 amino acids.

The V call is TRBV24-1, the J call TRBJ2-3, with 9 bases that match TRBD2. This CDR3 has 16 amino acids. The ends lost 1 base at V and 4 bases at J; junction bases unmatched: 5. CDR1 is KGHDR, CDR2 SFDVKD, per germline. This CDR3 is CATSDLRAGGSDTQYF. The CDR3 DNA is TGTGCCACCAGTGATTTAAGAGCGGGAGGATCAGATACGCAGTATTTT.